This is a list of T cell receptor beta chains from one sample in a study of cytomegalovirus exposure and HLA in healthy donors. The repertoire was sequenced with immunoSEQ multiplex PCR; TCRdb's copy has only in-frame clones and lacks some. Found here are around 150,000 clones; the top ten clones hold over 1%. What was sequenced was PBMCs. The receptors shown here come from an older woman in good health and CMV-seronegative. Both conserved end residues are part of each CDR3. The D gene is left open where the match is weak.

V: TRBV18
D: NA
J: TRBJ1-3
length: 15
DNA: TGTGCCAGCTCACAATCGACAGACTCTGGAAACACCATATATTTT
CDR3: CASSQSTDSGNTIYF

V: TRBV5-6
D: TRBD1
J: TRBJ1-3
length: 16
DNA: TGTGCCAGCAGCTATGACAGGGACCTCTCTGGAAACACCATATATTTT
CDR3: CASSYDRDLSGNTIYF

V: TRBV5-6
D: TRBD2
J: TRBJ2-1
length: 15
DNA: TGTGCCAGCAGCTTCGCTAGCGGTTCCTACAATGAGCAGTTCTTC
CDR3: CASSFASGSYNEQFF

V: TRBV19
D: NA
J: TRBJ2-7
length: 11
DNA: TGTGCCAGTACCTCCGGGACTGTACAGTACTTC
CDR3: CASTSGTVQYF

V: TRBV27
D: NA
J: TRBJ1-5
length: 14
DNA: TGTGCCAGCAGTTTATCAACAGAGTATCAGCCCCAGCATTTT
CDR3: CASSLSTEYQPQHF

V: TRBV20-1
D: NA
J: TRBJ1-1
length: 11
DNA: TGCAGTGCTCGTTCACGCCAGGAAACGATCTTT
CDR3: CSARSRQETIF

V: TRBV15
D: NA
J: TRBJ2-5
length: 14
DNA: TGTGCCACCAGCAGAGCCGCGTACCAAGAGACCCAGTACTTC
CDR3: CATSRAAYQETQYF

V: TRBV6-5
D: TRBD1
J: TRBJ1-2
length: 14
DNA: TGTGCCAGCAGTTACTTGGGGACAGTCTATGGCTACACCTTC
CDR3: CASSYLGTVYGYTF

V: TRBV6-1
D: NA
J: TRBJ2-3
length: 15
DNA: TGTGCCAGCAGTGAATCGGTCCCTAGCACAGATACGCAGTATTTT
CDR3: CASSESVPSTDTQYF

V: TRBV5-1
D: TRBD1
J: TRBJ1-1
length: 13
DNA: TGCGCCAGCAGCTTGGCCGGGACAGGTGAAGCTTTCTTT
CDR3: CASSLAGTGEAFF

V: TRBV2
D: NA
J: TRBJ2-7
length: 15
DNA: TGTGCCAGCAGTGAAAGTGGGGCGACCACCTACGAGCAGTACTTC
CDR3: CASSESGATTYEQYF

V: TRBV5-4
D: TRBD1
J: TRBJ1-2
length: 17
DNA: TGTGCCAGCAGCTTGAAAGGACAGGGTGGTGCTAGCTATGGCTACACCTTC
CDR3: CASSLKGQGGASYGYTF

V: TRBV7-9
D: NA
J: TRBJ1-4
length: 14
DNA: TGTGCCAGCAGCTTTGGGCAGAAGAATGAAAAACTGTTTTTT
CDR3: CASSFGQKNEKLFF

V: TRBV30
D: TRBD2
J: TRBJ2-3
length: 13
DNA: TGTGCCTGGAGTGTACTGGGAGGGGATACGCAGTATTTT
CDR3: CAWSVLGGDTQYF

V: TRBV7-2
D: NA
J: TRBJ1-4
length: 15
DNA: TGTGCCAGCAGCTTAATCTGGCAGGTTAATGAAAAACTGTTTTTT
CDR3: CASSLIWQVNEKLFF

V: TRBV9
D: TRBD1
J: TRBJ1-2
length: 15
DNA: TGTGCCAGCAGCTTGGGGACAGTTATGAACTATGGCTACACCTTC
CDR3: CASSLGTVMNYGYTF

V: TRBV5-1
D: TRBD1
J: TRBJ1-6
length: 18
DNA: TGCGCCAGCAGCGAAGGGACAGGGCTTAGATCCTATAATTCACCCCTCCACTTT
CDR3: CASSEGTGLRSYNSPLHF

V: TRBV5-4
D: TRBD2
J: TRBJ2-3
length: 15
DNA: TGTGCCAGCATCAAAAGCGGGGGGTCCACAGATACGCAGTATTTT
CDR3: CASIKSGGSTDTQYF

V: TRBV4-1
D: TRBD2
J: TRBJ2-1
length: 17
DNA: TGCGCCAGCAGCCAGGGGGCAATTGGACTAGCGGGAGCTGAGCAGTTCTTC
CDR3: CASSQGAIGLAGAEQFF

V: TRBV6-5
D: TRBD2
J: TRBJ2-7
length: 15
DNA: TGTGCCAGCAGTTACGCTAGCGGGAGAGTATACGAGCAGTACTTC
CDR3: CASSYASGRVYEQYF

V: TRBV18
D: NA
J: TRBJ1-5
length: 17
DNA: TGTGCCAGCTCACTCCGGGGGGCTGACTGGAGCAATCAGCCCCAGCATTTT
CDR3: CASSLRGADWSNQPQHF

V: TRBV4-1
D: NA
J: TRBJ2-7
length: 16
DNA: TGCGCCAGCAGCCAAGTGAGCGAGGCGAGGGCCTACGAGCAGTACTTC
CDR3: CASSQVSEARAYEQYF

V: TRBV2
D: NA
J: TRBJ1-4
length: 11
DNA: TGTGCCAGCAGTGAGAGTGAAAAACTGTTTTTT
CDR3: CASSESEKLFF

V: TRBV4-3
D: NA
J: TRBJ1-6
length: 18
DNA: TGCGCCAGCAGCCAAGATATTGGCGGGAGCTCCTATAATTCACCCCTCCACTTT
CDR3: CASSQDIGGSSYNSPLHF

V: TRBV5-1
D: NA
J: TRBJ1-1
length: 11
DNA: TGCGCCAGCAGGGAGGGCCCGAACGCTTTCTTT
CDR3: CASREGPNAFF

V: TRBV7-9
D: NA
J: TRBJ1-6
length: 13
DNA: TGTGCCAGCAGCGTCGAAGGGGATTCACCCCTCCACTTT
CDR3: CASSVEGDSPLHF

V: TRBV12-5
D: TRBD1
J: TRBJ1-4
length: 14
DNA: TGTGCTAGTGGTTTGGTACAGGGGGATGAAAAACTGTTTTTT
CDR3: CASGLVQGDEKLFF

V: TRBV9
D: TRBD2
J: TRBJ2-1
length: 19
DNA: TGTGCCAGCAGCGTAGGGCCGGGACTAGCTGGGAGCTCCTACAATGAGCAGTTCTTC
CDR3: CASSVGPGLAGSSYNEQFF

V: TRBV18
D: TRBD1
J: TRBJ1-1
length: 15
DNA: TGTGCCAGCTCACCGGAGACAGGGAGGACCACTGAAGCTTTCTTT
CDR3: CASSPETGRTTEAFF

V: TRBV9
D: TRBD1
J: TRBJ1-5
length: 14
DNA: TGTGCCAGCAGCCTTGGACAGGGGCATCAGCCCCAGCATTTT
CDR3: CASSLGQGHQPQHF

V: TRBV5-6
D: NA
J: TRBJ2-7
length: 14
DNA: TGTGCCAGCAGTTCAGAGGTTATGACCTACGAGCAGTACTTC
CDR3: CASSSEVMTYEQYF

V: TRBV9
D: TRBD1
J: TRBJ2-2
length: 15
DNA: TGTGCCAGCAGTCGGACAGGGGGGAACACCGGGGAGCTGTTTTTT
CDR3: CASSRTGGNTGELFF

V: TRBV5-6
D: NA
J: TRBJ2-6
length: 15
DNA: TGTGCCAGCAGCTTGCGGTTCTCTGGGGCCAACGTCCTGACTTTC
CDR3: CASSLRFSGANVLTF

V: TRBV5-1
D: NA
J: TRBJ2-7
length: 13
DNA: TGCGCCAGCAGCTCCACTGGGCCCTACGAGCAGTACTTC
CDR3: CASSSTGPYEQYF

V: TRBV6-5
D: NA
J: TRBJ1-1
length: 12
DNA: TGTGCCAGCAGCTCAGGGTTTACTGAAGCTTTCTTT
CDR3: CASSSGFTEAFF

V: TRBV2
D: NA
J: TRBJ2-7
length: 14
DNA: TGTGCCAGCAGGGAGACCGAGTCGGCCTACGAGCAGTACTTC
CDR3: CASRETESAYEQYF

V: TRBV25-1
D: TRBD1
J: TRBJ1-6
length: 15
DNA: TGTGCCAGCAGTGACGGACAGGGCCCCAATTCACCCCTCCACTTT
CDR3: CASSDGQGPNSPLHF

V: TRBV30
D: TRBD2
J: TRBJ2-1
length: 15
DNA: TGTGCCTCCTCCCATCTAGCGGAGAAATACAATGAGCAGTTCTTC
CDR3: CASSHLAEKYNEQFF

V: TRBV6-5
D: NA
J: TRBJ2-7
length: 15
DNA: TGTGCCACAACGACCCGTAGACAGGCCCAACACGAGCAGTACTTC
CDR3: CATTTRRQAQHEQYF

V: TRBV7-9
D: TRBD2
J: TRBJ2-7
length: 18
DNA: TGTGCCAGCACCCCCACACCTTCCTCGGGGGGGCCTTCCTACGAGCAGTACTTC
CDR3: CASTPTPSSGGPSYEQYF

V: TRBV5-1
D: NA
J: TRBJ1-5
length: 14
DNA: TGCGCCAGTAGAGCCGGAGCTAGCAATCAGCCCCAGCATTTT
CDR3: CASRAGASNQPQHF

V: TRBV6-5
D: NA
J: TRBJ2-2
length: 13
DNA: TGTGCCAGCAGTCGGGGAGTCACCGGGGAGCTGTTTTTT
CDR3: CASSRGVTGELFF

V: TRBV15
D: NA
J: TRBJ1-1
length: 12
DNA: TGTGCCACCAGCAGAGTGGGGGGTCGGGCTTTCTTT
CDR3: CATSRVGGRAFF

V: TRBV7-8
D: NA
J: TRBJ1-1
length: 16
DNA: TGTGCCAGCAGCCTGGAGGGTACAGGCGTAAACACTGAAGCTTTCTTT
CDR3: CASSLEGTGVNTEAFF

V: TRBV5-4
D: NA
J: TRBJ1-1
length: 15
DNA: TGTGCCAGCAGCTTGATCACGGGAATAAACACTGAAGCTTTCTTT
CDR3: CASSLITGINTEAFF

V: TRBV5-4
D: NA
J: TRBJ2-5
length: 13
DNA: TGTGCCAGCAGCTTGGCTAGGAGAGAGACCCAGTACTTC
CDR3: CASSLARRETQYF

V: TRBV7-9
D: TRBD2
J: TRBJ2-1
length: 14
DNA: TGTGCCAGCAGCTCGGGACTAGCAGTAGATGAGCAGTTCTTC
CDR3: CASSSGLAVDEQFF

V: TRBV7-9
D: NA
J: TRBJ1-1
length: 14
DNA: TGTGCCAGCAGCTCGTCCGGGTCGAACACTGAAGCTTTCTTT
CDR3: CASSSSGSNTEAFF

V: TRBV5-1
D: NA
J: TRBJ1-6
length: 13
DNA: TGCGCCAGCAGGGGGACTTCGGATTCACCCCTCCACTTT
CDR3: CASRGTSDSPLHF

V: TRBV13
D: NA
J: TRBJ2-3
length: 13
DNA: TGTGCCAGCAGCTTAGAGGGGGCAGATACGCAGTATTTT
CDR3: CASSLEGADTQYF

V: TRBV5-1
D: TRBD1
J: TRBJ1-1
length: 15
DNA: TGCGCCAGCAGCTTGGCCGGACAGGGGGGCACTGAAGCTTTCTTT
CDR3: CASSLAGQGGTEAFF

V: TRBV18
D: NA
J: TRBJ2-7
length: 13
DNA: TGTGCCAGCTCGGCTAGCGAATTATCCGAGCAGTACTTC
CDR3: CASSASELSEQYF

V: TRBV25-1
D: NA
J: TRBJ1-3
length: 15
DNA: TGTGCCAGCAGTGAATACGCAATGCGAGGAAACACCATATATTTT
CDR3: CASSEYAMRGNTIYF

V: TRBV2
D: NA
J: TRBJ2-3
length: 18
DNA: TGTGCCAGCAGTGCCCCACTGGACAACCCTTCTAGCACAGATACGCAGTATTTT
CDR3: CASSAPLDNPSSTDTQYF